Given below is one T cell receptor beta chain in context. The source of the sample is a study of cytomegalovirus exposure and HLA in healthy donors. PCR involved 60 Vbeta and 13 Jbeta primers. The protocol was immunoSEQ multiplex PCR, while the TCRdb copy is restricted to in-frame clones and leaves out a portion. The sample gives more than 150,000 clones, about 80% of which show up once; 1% is in the top ten. Germline V gene data show CDR1 as SQVTM and CDR2 as ANQGSEA. The CDR3 contains 14 residues. Germline trimming cut 7 bases from V and 8 bases from J; bases unmatched to any gene: 10. The sequencing input was PBMCs. This sequence originates from a woman in her 50s in good health and CMV-seropositive. The V and J genes are TRBV29-1 and TRBJ1-4, with 10 bases matching TRBD1. The CDR3 spells CSASGTGDREKLFF. The CDR3 DNA is TGCAGCGCCTCGGGGACAGGGGATCGAGAAAAACTGTTTTTT.